These 26 T cell receptor beta chains came from one sample sequenced in a study of CD8+CD57+ T cells in acquired aplastic anemia. All sequencing subjects had displayed CD8+CD57+ cell expansion on flow cytometry. Genomic DNA, the template, was used for profiling of the TCR beta VDJ and CDR3. TCRdb ran MiXCR on the reads and lists one entry per CDR3 protein. The data show more than 200,000 distinct CDR3 sequences, roughly 50% seen once. What was sequenced was sorted CD4+, CD8+, or CD8+CD57+ T cells (not recorded which) from PBMCs. The origin of the receptors is a human donor with aplastic anemia.

Many counts were recorded for this clonotype. The chain combines TRBV4-2 with TRBJ1-2; D is unclear. CDR3 length: 14 residues. Trimming left V 0 bases short and J 2 bases short, with 7 bases between. CDR1 LGHNA and CDR2 YNFKEQ come from the germline V gene. The CDR3 protein is CASSQEDINYGYTF. In DNA, the CDR3 is TGTGCCAGCAGCCAAGAAGACATAAACTATGGCTACACCTTC.

This chain links TRBV5-1 with TRBJ1-6; D call uncertain. CDR1 is SGHRS and CDR2 is YFSETQ in the germline V gene. Trimming cost V 3 bases and J 10 bases, with 20 bases left between them. The CDR3 is 16 amino acids. The CDR3 DNA follows: TGCGCCAGCAGCTCCCGAACGTCAGGTGTGGGGTCACCCCTCCACTTT. Encoded protein: CASSSRTSGVGSPLHF. The entire variable domain, with the rest obtained from reference TRBV5-1 and TRBJ1-6, is as follows: KAGVTQTPRYLIKTRGQQVTLSCSPISGHRSVSWYQQTPGQGLQFLFEYFSETQRNKGNFPGRFSGRQFSNSRSEMNVSTLELGDSALYLCASSSRTSGVGSPLHFGNGTRLTVT.

Worth noting for this clonotype: The germline gene is not matched at one end of the junction; a read error may be the cause. The V call is TRBV5-8, the J call TRBJ1-1; 7 positions match TRBD1. The CDR3 has 15 amino acids. Per germline, CDR1 SGHTS and CDR2 YDEGEE. CDR3 nucleotides: TGCGCCAGCAGCTTGTACAGGGGTGGGAACACTGAAGCTTTCTTT. This sequence encodes CASSLYRGGNTEAFF. Based on the CDR3 plus reference TRBV5-8 and TRBJ1-1, the full variable domain is EAGVTQSPTHLIKTRGQQATLRCSPISGHTSVYWYQQALGLGLQFLLWYDEGEERNRGNFPPRFSGRQFPNYSSELNVNALELEDSALYLCASSLYRGGNTEAFFGQGTRLTVV.

This clonotype was seen at least ten times. The V gene is TRBV5-1, the J gene TRBJ2-5; 11 bases map to TRBD2. Germline V gene sequence: CDR1 SGHRS, CDR2 YFSETQ. The CDR3 has 16 amino acids. Losses at the gene ends were 0 bases for V and 4 bases for J; bases not matched to a gene: 5. For the CDR3, the DNA is TGCGCCAGCAGCTTGGGACAAACTAGCGGGGGAGAGACCCAGTACTTC. Translating it yields CASSLGQTSGGETQYF.

The V call is TRBV2, the J call TRBJ1-6; the D gene is possibly TRBD1 (5 bases). CDR1 is SNHLY and CDR2 is FYNNEI in the germline V gene. V was trimmed by 6 bases and J by 8 bases, leaving 17 bases between them. The CDR3 totals 15 residues. CDR3 amino acids: CASRNPGIADSPLHF. The CDR3 coding sequence is TGTGCCAGCAGAAACCCAGGGATTGCGGATTCACCCCTCCACTTT.

The rearrangement joins TRBV9 to TRBJ2-1; 9 bases map to TRBD2. This CDR3 comprises 14 residues. The junction had 5 bases not matched to a gene; V was cut back by 3 bases and J by 7 bases. Germline CDR1 SGDLS, CDR2 YYNGEE. CDR3: CASSAGLAGNEQFF. DNA for the CDR3: TGTGCCAGCAGCGCGGGACTAGCCGGAAATGAGCAGTTCTTC.

This clonotype was seen repeatedly, ten times or more. The genes are TRBV20-1 and TRBJ2-3, with D perhaps TRBD1 (5 bases). The CDR3 spans 16 residues. The germline V gene encodes CDR1 DFQATT and CDR2 SNEGSKA (reference sequence). Trimming shortened V by 6 bases and J by 6 bases, and 25 bases separated the two germline ends. The CDR3: CSAPNPLGVSGDTQYF. CDR3 sequence (DNA): TGCAGTGCCCCGAACCCCCTGGGCGTCTCAGGGGATACGCAGTATTTT.

This chain joins TRBV20-1 and TRBJ2-7; D is possibly TRBD2 (6 bases). The CDR3 has 10 amino acids. V was shortened by 7 bases and J by 6 bases, with 10 bases between the two germline ends. The germline CDR1 and CDR2 sequences are DFQATT and SNEGSKA (reference sequence). The CDR3 nucleotides read TGCAGTGGTTCCGGGGGCGAGCAGTACTTC. Translating it yields CSGSGGEQYF.

The chain couples TRBV5-4 to TRBJ2-6; D possibly corresponds to TRBD2 (5 bases). This CDR3 contains 15 residues. Germline V lookup: CDR1 SGHNT, CDR2 YYREEE (reference sequence). Trimming removed 0 bases at V and 4 bases at J, with 8 bases between. The DNA of the CDR3 is TGTGCCAGCAGCTTGGATCTAGCCGGGGCCAACGTCCTGACTTTC. This gives the protein CASSLDLAGANVLTF.

The chain combines TRBV7-2 with TRBJ2-4, with TRBD2 as a possible D gene (5 bases). Trimming shortened V by 1 base and J by 0 bases, and 7 bases separated the two germline ends. There are 15 residues in the CDR3. Germline V gene data show CDR1 as SGHTA and CDR2 as FQGNSA. The CDR3 bases are TGTGCCAGCAGCTTAGTGGACTTAGCCAAAAACATTCAGTACTTC. This codes for CASSLVDLAKNIQYF.

This clonotype came up once. The chain recombines TRBV20-1 with TRBJ1-6; the match to TRBD1 covers 9 bases. Germline V lookup: CDR1 DFQATT, CDR2 SNEGSKA (reference sequence). Trimming took 3 bases from V and 6 from J; bases not matched to a gene: 6. The CDR3 sequence is 15 residues long. CDR3 nucleotide sequence: TGCAGTGCTAGGTCCGGGACAGGGACTAATTCACCCCTCCACTTT. Its protein product is CSARSGTGTNSPLHF.

This clonotype was detected ten times or more. The V and J genes are TRBV5-1 and TRBJ2-3, with D uncertain. CDR3 size: 15 residues. The V end was cut by 3 bases, the J end by 0 bases, with 11 bases between. Germline V gene sequence: CDR1 SGHRS, CDR2 YFSETQ. In DNA form, the CDR3 reads TGCGCCAGCAGCTACGTTAGGCCAAGCACAGATACGCAGTATTTT. Translated, it gives CASSYVRPSTDTQYF.

This clonotype turned up a few times. CDR3: CASSGRDLRSGDTQYF. CDR3 nucleotides: TGTGCCAGCAGTGGCCGGGACCTTCGGTCGGGAGATACGCAGTATTTT. The chain recombines TRBV28 with TRBJ2-3; D may match TRBD1 or TRBD2 (5 bases each). The CDR3 length is 16 residues. The germline V gene has CDR1 MDHEN and CDR2 SYDVKM. V lost 5 bases and J 5 bases, leaving 20 bases between the germline ends.

This clonotype was seen just once. The genes are TRBV10-1 and TRBJ2-2; the D gene is possibly TRBD1 (6 bases). V shed 5 bases and J shed 5 bases, with 15 bases lying between them. Looked up from germline, CDR1 is WNHNN and CDR2 is SYGVQD (reference sequence). The CDR3 runs to 15 residues. The chain's CDR3 is CASSHVQGGTGELFF. CDR3 bases: TGCGCCAGCAGTCACGTACAGGGTGGAACCGGGGAGCTGTTTTTT.

This clonotype occurred many times. J is TRBJ2-7 and V is TRBV7-2; D is unresolved. V gave up 3 bases and J gave up 4 bases, with 7 bases separating them. Germline V gives CDR1 SGHTA, CDR2 FQGNSA. CDR3 length: 12 residues. The CDR3 is CASSFGRYEQYF. The DNA of the CDR3 is TGTGCCAGCAGCTTTGGGCGGTACGAGCAGTACTTC.

There are a few counts of this clonotype. V gene TRBV5-8 combines with J gene TRBJ1-6, with D unclear. In germline, CDR1 is SGHTS, CDR2 YDEGEE. With 2 bases removed from V and 5 bases from J, the gap between germline ends came to 8 bases. The CDR3 covers 14 residues. The CDR3 DNA reads TGTGCCAGCAGCTTATATCAGAATAATTCACCCCTCCACTTT. Amino acids: CASSLYQNNSPLHF.

A remark on this clonotype: With a much larger clone just one base away, this may be a read error. This sequence joins TRBV5-4 and TRBJ2-7; D is unclear. This CDR3 spans 16 amino acids. The germline V gene encodes CDR1 SGHNT and CDR2 YYREEE (reference sequence). Trimming removed 2 bases from V and 0 bases from J, with 15 bases in between. The CDR3 protein is CASSFGSTESSYEQYF. The CDR3 DNA sequence: TGTGCCAGCAGCTTCGGTTCGACGGAGAGCTCCTACGAGCAGTACTTC.

The chain employs TRBV2 and TRBJ2-7; TRBD2 matches 8 bases. Trimming took 6 bases from V and 4 from J; bases not matched to a gene: 11. The germline CDR1 and CDR2 sequences are SNHLY and FYNNEI. The CDR3 has 15 residues. The CDR3 nucleotides are TGTGCCAGCAGCGTAGCGGCGGGAGGTTCGTACGAGCAGTACTTC. The encoded protein is CASSVAAGGSYEQYF. Full variable domain (remainder filled in from reference TRBV2 and TRBJ2-7): EPEVTQTPSHQVTQMGQEVILRCVPISNHLYFYWYRQILGQKVEFLVSFYNNEISEKSEIFDDQFSVERPDGSNFTLKIRSTKLEDSAMYFCASSVAAGGSYEQYFGPGTRLTVT.

The rearrangement links TRBV5-1 to TRBJ2-5; perhaps TRBD1 as D (6 bases). V lost 0 bases and J 2 bases, leaving 20 bases between the germline ends. The CDR3 spans 18 residues. The germline V gene has CDR1 SGHRS and CDR2 YFSETQ. DNA of the CDR3: TGCGCCAGCAGCTTGGCTGGGACCCTTGGGGGCCTTCAAGAGACCCAGTACTTC. Encoded protein: CASSLAGTLGGLQETQYF.

In DNA form, the CDR3 reads TGCGCCAGCAGCTCCCAGGGGGCGATTATCTCATCAAATGGCTACACCTTC. Residues: CASSSQGAIISSNGYTF. The chain uses TRBV5-1 and TRBJ1-2; 8 bases fit TRBD1. The CDR3 sequence is 17 residues long. Trimming took 3 bases from V and 6 from J; bases not matched to a gene: 16. From germline, CDR1 is SGHRS and CDR2 YFSETQ.

This chain connects TRBV19 to TRBJ2-5, with D perhaps matching TRBD2 (5 bases). Germline loops: CDR1 LNHDA, CDR2 SQIVND (reference sequence). CDR3 length: 13 amino acids. The ends were cut back, 6 bases at V and 1 base at J, with 9 bases in the middle. In DNA, the CDR3 is TGTGCCAGTAGCAAGGGAGTCCAAGAGACCCAGTACTTC. This sequence encodes CASSKGVQETQYF.

As for this clonotype: No conserved phenylalanine or tryptophan ends this CDR3, so it is likely a read error. The genes are TRBV19 and TRBJ2-5; D may be TRBD1 (6 bases). This CDR3 comprises 14 residues. V lost 6 bases and J 8 bases, leaving 19 bases between the germline ends. In germline, CDR1 is LNHDA, CDR2 SQIVND (reference sequence). The CDR3 here is CASSLRTGRSTQYY. The CDR3 region has the DNA TGTGCCAGTAGCCTAAGAACAGGGAGAAGCACCCAGTACTAC.

This clonotype was seen at least ten times. The V call is TRBV7-8, the J call TRBJ2-3, with D possibly called TRBD1 or TRBD2 (6 bases each). From germline, CDR1 is SGHVS and CDR2 FQNEAQ. The CDR3 runs 14 residues. Trimming took off 5 bases at V and 2 bases at J, with 11 bases between the two ends. The DNA of the CDR3 is TGTGCCAGCAGCGCGGGACAATTCACAGATACGCAGTATTTT. The encoded protein is CASSAGQFTDTQYF.

This clonotype was counted ten times or more. The genes are TRBV20-1 and TRBJ1-6; TRBD1 might be the D (5 bases). Germline CDR1 reads DFQATT; CDR2 reads SNEGSKA (reference sequence). This CDR3 has 16 amino acids. V lost 6 bases, J lost 2 bases, and 17 bases lay in between. CDR3 nucleotides: TGCAGTGCAACCGGGAAACGGGGGACCTATAATTCACCCCTCCACTTT. It codes for CSATGKRGTYNSPLHF.

This clonotype has a count of ten or more. V usage is TRBV20-1 and J usage is TRBJ2-7; possible D gene TRBD2, 5 bases. The germline V and J ends were trimmed by 3 bases and 0 bases, with 15 bases remaining between them. The germline gives CDR1 DFQATT, CDR2 SNEGSKA (reference sequence). This CDR3 comprises 15 residues. The CDR3 here is CSARDWATTSYEQYF. The CDR3 nucleotides are TGCAGTGCTAGGGATTGGGCGACTACCTCCTACGAGCAGTACTTC.

This clonotype was recorded at least ten times. The chain employs TRBV24-1 and TRBJ2-7; perhaps TRBD1 as D (6 bases). The CDR3 has 14 amino acids. V lost 4 bases to trimming and J lost 3 bases, with 12 bases between them. Germline CDR1 reads KGHDR; CDR2 reads SFDVKD. CDR3 DNA sequence: TGTGCCACCAGTGAGCGTGGACAGTACTACGAGCAGTACTTC. Translated, it gives CATSERGQYYEQYF.